Listed below are T cell receptor beta chains from one sample, sequenced in a study of cytomegalovirus exposure and HLA in healthy donors. TCRdb's copy holds only in-frame clones and misses some; the assay was immunoSEQ multiplex PCR. The sample has some 160,000 clones; less than 85% are singletons. Material: PBMCs. These receptors were taken from a man between 35 and 55 years old in good health and CMV-seronegative. Each CDR3 is given with its conserved first and last residue.

V gene	J gene	CDR3 protein
TRBV19	TRBJ1-1	CASSPYRGTNTEAFF
TRBV5-1	TRBJ2-5	CASRAPPGQGGQETQYF
TRBV19	TRBJ1-5	CASSIDLQVPQHF
TRBV9	TRBJ2-7	CASSVEGREGLDEQYF
TRBV30	TRBJ1-5	CAWSAGTHSNQPQHF
TRBV7-2	TRBJ2-3	CASSLLADLSTDTQYF
TRBV6-6	TRBJ2-7	CASSRDRAEQYF
TRBV5-1	TRBJ2-5	CASTTSGRHQETQYF
TRBV10-3	TRBJ2-7	CAISGGGAHEQYF
TRBV29-1	TRBJ2-5	CSVGPWGGGWETQYF
TRBV6-1	TRBJ1-1	CASSVGGWGQGRPEAFF
TRBV7-6	TRBJ1-6	CASSVSRDFNSPLHF
TRBV6-5	TRBJ2-5	CASSYSGQGQGTQYF
TRBV4-3	TRBJ2-3	CASSYRGTVTDTQYF
TRBV21-1	TRBJ2-7	CASSARLAGGHNEQYF
TRBV11-1	TRBJ2-7	CASSGTGTVKGGQYF
TRBV4-3	TRBJ2-1	CASSQEDAGESYNEQFF
TRBV27	TRBJ2-7	CASMKAGGSHEQYF
TRBV19	TRBJ2-1	CATLPPTYNEQFF
TRBV7-2	TRBJ1-1	CASSLERQGTEAFF
TRBV6-5	TRBJ1-2	CASSYSTAAGYTF
TRBV4-3	TRBJ2-7	CASSQGVSYEQYF
TRBV19	TRBJ1-2	CASRRQGSDYGYTF
TRBV7-2	TRBJ2-7	CASSPQGGDYEQYF
TRBV9	TRBJ2-5	CASSTTPRTSGKETQYF
TRBV7-9	TRBJ2-1	CASRPTASREQFF
TRBV27	TRBJ2-1	CASSSSTGYNEQFF
TRBV19	TRBJ1-1	CASSISVNTEAFF
TRBV9	TRBJ1-2	CASSAGTTRTFNYGYTF
TRBV10-3	TRBJ2-1	CAISEEIDEQFF
TRBV11-2	TRBJ2-7	CASSPRLGGYEQYF
TRBV6-5	TRBJ2-1	CASSYSERGGLDEQFF